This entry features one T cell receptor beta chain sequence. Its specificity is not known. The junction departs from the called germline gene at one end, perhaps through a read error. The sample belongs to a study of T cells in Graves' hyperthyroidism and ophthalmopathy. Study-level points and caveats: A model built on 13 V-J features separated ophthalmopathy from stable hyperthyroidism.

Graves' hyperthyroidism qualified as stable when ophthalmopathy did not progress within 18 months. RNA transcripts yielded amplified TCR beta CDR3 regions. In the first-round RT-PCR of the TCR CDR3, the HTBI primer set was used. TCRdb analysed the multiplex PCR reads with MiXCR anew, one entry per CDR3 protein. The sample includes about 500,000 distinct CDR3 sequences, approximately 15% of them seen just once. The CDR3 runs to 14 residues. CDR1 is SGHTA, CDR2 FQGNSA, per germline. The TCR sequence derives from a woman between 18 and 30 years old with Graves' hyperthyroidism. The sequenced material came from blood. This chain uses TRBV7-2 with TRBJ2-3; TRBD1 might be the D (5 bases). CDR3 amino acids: CANSLRGCRDTQYF. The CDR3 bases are TGTGCCAACAGCTTAAGGGGCTGTAGGGATACGCAGTATTTT.